This is a list of T cell receptor beta chains from one sample in a study of cytomegalovirus exposure and HLA in healthy donors. The repertoire was sequenced with immunoSEQ multiplex PCR; TCRdb's copy has only in-frame clones and lacks some. The sample records 150,000 or so clones, about 82% being singletons. Sequencing was done on a sample of PBMCs. The receptors were gathered from a woman aged 45-60 years in good health and CMV-seropositive. The CDR3 runs from the conserved cysteine through the conserved F or W. The order of the fields is D gene, J gene, clone size, V gene, CDR3 protein, CDR3 DNA. The D gene is left open where the match is weak. Size is stated for part of the rows, as once, few or many counts, or as a class when the clone is expanded.

d_call: .; j_call: TRBJ2-5; clone_size: .; v_call: TRBV10-3; cdr3_aa: CAISVSGQETQYF; cdr3_nt: TGTGCCATCAGTGTTTCAGGGCAAGAGACCCAGTACTTC
d_call: .; j_call: TRBJ2-1; clone_size: .; v_call: TRBV6-5; cdr3_aa: CASSYSDRGFYNEQFF; cdr3_nt: TGTGCCAGCAGTTACTCGGATAGGGGGTTTTACAATGAGCAGTTCTTC
d_call: TRBD1; j_call: TRBJ2-7; clone_size: few; v_call: TRBV15; cdr3_aa: CATSSLNRGYEQYF; cdr3_nt: TGTGCCACCAGCAGTCTCAACAGGGGCTACGAGCAGTACTTC
d_call: TRBD2; j_call: TRBJ2-3; clone_size: .; v_call: TRBV7-2; cdr3_aa: CASSPFSGSSTDTQYF; cdr3_nt: TGTGCCAGCAGCCCGTTTAGCGGGTCTAGCACAGATACGCAGTATTTT
d_call: TRBD2; j_call: TRBJ2-2; clone_size: few; v_call: TRBV7-2; cdr3_aa: CASSLYRPRLAGGTGELFF; cdr3_nt: TGTGCCAGCAGCTTATATCGTCCAAGACTAGCGGGGGGCACCGGGGAGCTGTTTTTT
d_call: .; j_call: TRBJ2-1; clone_size: .; v_call: TRBV4-1; cdr3_aa: CASSQDFGPFPYNEQFF; cdr3_nt: TGCGCCAGCAGCCAAGATTTTGGCCCCTTCCCCTACAATGAGCAGTTCTTC
d_call: .; j_call: TRBJ1-5; clone_size: .; v_call: TRBV27; cdr3_aa: CASSLGGGSNQPQHF; cdr3_nt: TGTGCCAGCAGTCTGGGGGGGGGAAGCAATCAGCCCCAGCATTTT
d_call: TRBD1; j_call: TRBJ1-6; clone_size: .; v_call: TRBV5-6; cdr3_aa: CASSWGQGNSPLHF; cdr3_nt: TGTGCCAGCAGCTGGGGACAGGGGAATTCACCCCTCCACTTT
d_call: TRBD1; j_call: TRBJ2-7; clone_size: .; v_call: TRBV10-3; cdr3_aa: CAIRDRAYEQYF; cdr3_nt: TGTGCCATCAGGGACAGGGCCTACGAGCAGTACTTC
d_call: .; j_call: TRBJ1-2; clone_size: .; v_call: TRBV5-1; cdr3_aa: CASSLGQDGYTF; cdr3_nt: TGCGCCAGCAGCTTGGGACAGGATGGCTACACCTTC
d_call: .; j_call: TRBJ2-7; clone_size: .; v_call: TRBV7-9; cdr3_aa: CSSSLSRYEQYF; cdr3_nt: TGTTCCAGCAGCTTGTCTCGGTACGAGCAGTACTTC
d_call: TRBD2; j_call: TRBJ2-7; clone_size: .; v_call: TRBV28; cdr3_aa: CASNPGGGGYEQYF; cdr3_nt: TGTGCCAGCAACCCCGGGGGGGGTGGGTACGAGCAGTACTTC
d_call: .; j_call: TRBJ1-1; clone_size: .; v_call: TRBV28; cdr3_aa: CASETGPNTEAFF; cdr3_nt: TGTGCCAGCGAGACAGGTCCAAACACTGAAGCTTTCTTT
d_call: .; j_call: TRBJ2-7; clone_size: once; v_call: TRBV6-5; cdr3_aa: CASSYSGQSVYEQYF; cdr3_nt: TGTGCCAGCAGTTACTCAGGACAGAGCGTGTACGAGCAGTACTTC
d_call: TRBD1; j_call: TRBJ1-3; clone_size: .; v_call: TRBV5-6; cdr3_aa: CASSPWDSHYSGNTIYF; cdr3_nt: TGTGCCAGCAGCCCTTGGGACAGCCACTACTCTGGAAACACCATATATTTT
d_call: TRBD1; j_call: TRBJ2-3; clone_size: few; v_call: TRBV6-5; cdr3_aa: CASRPQGALDTQYF; cdr3_nt: TGTGCCAGCAGGCCCCAGGGGGCTTTAGATACGCAGTATTTT
d_call: .; j_call: TRBJ1-6; clone_size: .; v_call: TRBV6-5; cdr3_aa: CASSYRSANSPLHF; cdr3_nt: TGTGCCAGCAGCTACCGGTCTGCTAATTCACCCCTCCACTTT
d_call: TRBD2; j_call: TRBJ2-6; clone_size: few; v_call: TRBV7-9; cdr3_aa: CASSRTSGDYSGANVLTF; cdr3_nt: TGTGCCAGCAGCCGGACTAGCGGGGATTACTCTGGGGCCAACGTCCTGACTTTC
d_call: .; j_call: TRBJ1-1; clone_size: once; v_call: TRBV6-4; cdr3_aa: CASRGTHQNMNTEAFF; cdr3_nt: TGTGCCAGCAGGGGCACCCACCAAAACATGAACACTGAAGCTTTCTTT
d_call: TRBD1; j_call: TRBJ1-1; clone_size: .; v_call: TRBV19; cdr3_aa: CASSWRGQGEAFF; cdr3_nt: TGTGCCAGTAGTTGGAGGGGGCAGGGAGAAGCTTTCTTT
d_call: TRBD1; j_call: TRBJ1-3; clone_size: .; v_call: TRBV28; cdr3_aa: CASRRQGGFSGNTIYF; cdr3_nt: TGTGCCAGCAGGCGACAGGGCGGTTTCTCTGGAAACACCATATATTTT
d_call: .; j_call: TRBJ2-3; clone_size: .; v_call: TRBV7-6; cdr3_aa: CASSLSRVDMQYF; cdr3_nt: TGTGCCAGCAGCCTCTCCCGGGTAGATATGCAGTATTTT
d_call: TRBD1; j_call: TRBJ2-1; clone_size: .; v_call: TRBV11-3; cdr3_aa: CASSLQGASEQFF; cdr3_nt: TGTGCCAGCAGCTTACAGGGGGCAAGTGAGCAGTTCTTC
d_call: .; j_call: TRBJ2-1; clone_size: .; v_call: TRBV11-3; cdr3_aa: CASSLGQGRYNEQFF; cdr3_nt: TGTGCCAGCAGCTTGGGCCAGGGGCGTTACAATGAGCAGTTCTTC
d_call: .; j_call: TRBJ1-2; clone_size: once; v_call: TRBV19; cdr3_aa: CASSIDRRDGYTF; cdr3_nt: TGTGCCAGTAGTATAGATAGGCGGGATGGCTACACCTTC
d_call: TRBD1; j_call: TRBJ2-5; clone_size: .; v_call: TRBV5-4; cdr3_aa: CASSLNSATGEETQYF; cdr3_nt: TGTGCCAGCAGCTTGAACTCCGCTACAGGGGAGGAGACCCAGTACTTC
d_call: .; j_call: TRBJ1-5; clone_size: .; v_call: TRBV9; cdr3_aa: CASSVGGGNQPQHF; cdr3_nt: TGTGCCAGCAGCGTAGGGGGAGGCAATCAGCCCCAGCATTTT
d_call: TRBD1; j_call: TRBJ2-5; clone_size: .; v_call: TRBV2; cdr3_aa: CASRNRGETQYF; cdr3_nt: TGTGCCAGCAGAAACAGGGGGGAGACCCAGTACTTC
d_call: TRBD1; j_call: TRBJ1-1; clone_size: .; v_call: TRBV7-2; cdr3_aa: CASSLQGVEGGTF; cdr3_nt: TGTGCCAGCAGCTTACAGGGGGTCGAGGGTGGAACTTTT
d_call: TRBD2; j_call: TRBJ2-7; clone_size: .; v_call: TRBV7-9; cdr3_aa: CASSYGTSDEQYF; cdr3_nt: TGTGCCAGCAGCTACGGGACTAGCGACGAGCAGTACTTC
d_call: .; j_call: TRBJ2-5; clone_size: .; v_call: TRBV28; cdr3_aa: CASSAGAYQETQYF; cdr3_nt: TGTGCCAGCAGCGCAGGGGCCTACCAAGAGACCCAGTACTTC
d_call: .; j_call: TRBJ1-1; clone_size: .; v_call: TRBV2; cdr3_aa: CASRVGKNTEAFF; cdr3_nt: TGTGCCAGCAGGGTGGGCAAGAACACTGAAGCTTTCTTT
d_call: .; j_call: TRBJ2-1; clone_size: .; v_call: TRBV6-4; cdr3_aa: CASGRSNEQFF; cdr3_nt: TGTGCCAGCGGCAGAAGCAATGAGCAGTTCTTC
d_call: .; j_call: TRBJ2-6; clone_size: .; v_call: TRBV4-2; cdr3_aa: CASSQDLAAGANVLTF; cdr3_nt: TGTGCCAGCAGCCAAGATTTGGCTGCTGGGGCCAACGTCCTGACTTTC
d_call: .; j_call: TRBJ2-1; clone_size: once; v_call: TRBV14; cdr3_aa: CASSQDFFREQFF; cdr3_nt: TGTGCCAGCAGCCAAGACTTTTTCAGGGAGCAGTTCTTC
d_call: TRBD1; j_call: TRBJ1-6; clone_size: .; v_call: TRBV7-2; cdr3_aa: CASSLAKGQKNSPLHF; cdr3_nt: TGTGCCAGCAGCTTAGCGAAGGGACAGAAGAATTCACCCCTCCACTTT
d_call: .; j_call: TRBJ2-5; clone_size: .; v_call: TRBV5-1; cdr3_aa: CASNPVPQETQYF; cdr3_nt: TGCGCCAGCAATCCAGTTCCCCAAGAGACCCAGTACTTC
d_call: .; j_call: TRBJ2-7; clone_size: .; v_call: TRBV5-4; cdr3_aa: CASSSGNNYEQYF; cdr3_nt: TGTGCCAGCAGCTCCGGGAACAACTACGAGCAGTACTTC
d_call: TRBD1; j_call: TRBJ2-7; clone_size: .; v_call: TRBV13; cdr3_aa: CASGPLGQDVAEQYF; cdr3_nt: TGTGCCAGCGGCCCATTGGGACAGGACGTCGCCGAGCAGTACTTC
d_call: .; j_call: TRBJ1-2; clone_size: .; v_call: TRBV28; cdr3_aa: CASSPGGAGSNYGYTF; cdr3_nt: TGTGCCAGCAGTCCTGGGGGGGCAGGATCAAACTATGGCTACACCTTC
d_call: TRBD2; j_call: TRBJ2-1; clone_size: once; v_call: TRBV4-3; cdr3_aa: CASSPGLAGRGPFNEQFF; cdr3_nt: TGCGCCAGCAGCCCGGGACTAGCGGGAAGGGGGCCCTTCAATGAGCAGTTCTTC
d_call: .; j_call: TRBJ1-6; clone_size: once; v_call: TRBV6-5; cdr3_aa: CASSYSTGHQNSPLHF; cdr3_nt: TGTGCCAGCAGTTACTCGACGGGACACCAGAATTCACCCCTCCACTTT
d_call: .; j_call: TRBJ1-2; clone_size: .; v_call: TRBV6-5; cdr3_aa: CASSSRPGYGYTF; cdr3_nt: TGTGCCAGCAGTTCCCGGCCGGGCTATGGCTACACCTTC
d_call: TRBD1; j_call: TRBJ1-2; clone_size: few; v_call: TRBV28; cdr3_aa: CASSSSTGGYGYTF; cdr3_nt: TGTGCCAGCAGTTCCTCGACAGGGGGCTATGGCTACACCTTC
d_call: .; j_call: TRBJ1-1; clone_size: once; v_call: TRBV5-6; cdr3_aa: CASSPRAGMNTEAFF; cdr3_nt: TGTGCCAGCAGCCCGAGGGCGGGCATGAACACTGAAGCTTTCTTT
d_call: .; j_call: TRBJ2-1; clone_size: few; v_call: TRBV7-3; cdr3_aa: CASSLSGTSSYNEQFF; cdr3_nt: TGTGCCAGCAGCTTATCTGGCACCAGCTCCTACAATGAGCAGTTCTTC
d_call: .; j_call: TRBJ1-1; clone_size: once; v_call: TRBV6-6; cdr3_aa: CASSYTGRPMNTEAFF; cdr3_nt: TGTGCCAGCAGTTACACAGGACGGCCTATGAACACCGAAGCTTTCTTT
d_call: TRBD1; j_call: TRBJ2-7; clone_size: .; v_call: TRBV7-9; cdr3_aa: CASTIRQGSEQYF; cdr3_nt: TGTGCCAGCACTATACGACAGGGGAGTGAGCAGTACTTC
d_call: TRBD2; j_call: TRBJ2-3; clone_size: .; v_call: TRBV11-2; cdr3_aa: CASSLVGLADRTDTQYF; cdr3_nt: TGTGCCAGCAGCTTAGTGGGACTAGCGGACCGCACAGATACGCAGTATTTT
d_call: .; j_call: TRBJ1-3; clone_size: .; v_call: TRBV10-3; cdr3_aa: CATLGTAGNTIYF; cdr3_nt: TGTGCCACCCTCGGTACAGCCGGAAACACCATATATTTT
d_call: TRBD2; j_call: TRBJ2-2; clone_size: .; v_call: TRBV9; cdr3_aa: CASSPLAGGSTGELFF; cdr3_nt: TGTGCCAGCAGCCCTCTCGCGGGAGGGAGCACCGGGGAGCTGTTTTTT
d_call: TRBD2; j_call: TRBJ2-7; clone_size: .; v_call: TRBV19; cdr3_aa: CASSQTSGSVGEQYF; cdr3_nt: TGTGCCAGTAGTCAGACTAGCGGGAGTGTTGGCGAGCAGTACTTC
d_call: .; j_call: TRBJ2-7; clone_size: once; v_call: TRBV28; cdr3_aa: CASSDRQAYEQYF; cdr3_nt: TGTGCCAGCAGTGACCGACAGGCCTACGAGCAGTACTTC
d_call: TRBD1; j_call: TRBJ2-7; clone_size: .; v_call: TRBV11-2; cdr3_aa: CASSFSDRGGEQYF; cdr3_nt: TGTGCCAGCAGCTTCTCTGACAGGGGCGGCGAGCAGTACTTC
d_call: .; j_call: TRBJ2-1; clone_size: .; v_call: TRBV29-1; cdr3_aa: CSVAENREQFF; cdr3_nt: TGCAGCGTTGCTGAGAATCGTGAGCAGTTCTTC
d_call: TRBD2; j_call: TRBJ2-7; clone_size: .; v_call: TRBV27; cdr3_aa: CASSKPGLVDGEQYF; cdr3_nt: TGTGCCAGCAGCAAGCCGGGACTAGTTGATGGGGAGCAGTACTTC